Listed below are T cell receptor delta chains from one sample, sequenced in a study of gamma-delta chains in newborns, infants, children. TCRdb fed the reads into CATT to redo clone calling. The sample records around 3,000 delta-chain clones, about 2.7% being singletons. The sequenced sample was blood. These receptors were obtained from a child who was a newborn, infant or young child, either healthy, febrile or measles-vaccinated (not recorded which). Each CDR3 is given with its conserved first and last residue. The D gene is left open where the match is weak. The size of a clone is reported for some rows only, either as once, few or many, or as a class for expanded clones.

TRDJ1 TRDD3 TRDV2 medium-sized TGTGCCTGTGACGGCTTGGGGGATACCCCGAAGTACACCGATAAACTCATCTTT CACDGLGDTPKYTDKLIF
TRDJ3 TRDD3 TRDV2 few TGTGCCTGTGACACCTGGGGGATAGGCGGCCGCTCCTGGGACACCCGACAGATGTTTTTC CACDTWGIGGRSWDTRQMFF
TRDJ1 . TRDV2 large TGTGCCTGTGACCCAATGGGGGACACCGATAAACTCATCTTT CACDPMGDTDKLIF
TRDJ3 TRDD3 TRDV2 large TGTGCCTGTGACTTACTGGGGGCGAGCTCCTGGGACACCCGACAGATGTTTTTC CACDLLGASSWDTRQMFF
TRDJ1 . TRDV2 large TGTGCCTGTGACCCCGTTCAAGGCCTTCCTACGGGGATACGCCCTACCGATAAACTCATCTTT CACDPVQGLPTGIRPTDKLIF
TRDJ1 . TRDV2 large TGTGCCTGTGACACGGTGGGTGCAAGCACCGATAAACTCATCTTT CACDTVGASTDKLIF
TRDJ1 TRDD3 TRDV2 medium-sized TGTGCCTGTGACATCCTTCGACATCCCACTGGGGGTATAAACACCGATAAACTCATCTTT CACDILRHPTGGINTDKLIF
TRDJ2 TRDD3 TRDV2 medium-sized TGTGCCTGTGACCCCTTAGGGGATAACCCCCTATTGACAGCACAACTCTTCTTT CACDPLGDNPLLTAQLFF
TRDJ1 TRDD3 TRDV2 . TGTGCCAGTGACACCGTAGCTACCGGGGGATACAAGGACACCGATAAACTCATCTTT CASDTVATGGYKDTDKLIF
TRDJ3 TRDD3 TRDV2 medium-sized TGTGCCTGTGACACCTTGACTGGGGGATCCGACTCCTGGGACACCCGACAGATGTTTTTC CACDTLTGGSDSWDTRQMFF
TRDJ3 TRDD3 TRDV2 . TGTGCCTGTGACACCGTCCGAACAAGTACTGGGGGCAAAGGCTTCTGGGACACCCGACAGATGTTTTTC CACDTVRTSTGGKGFWDTRQMFF
TRDJ3 TRDD3 TRDV2 . TGTGCCTGTGACACCGGTGGACTGGGGGATACGCGAGGCTCCCGGGACACCCGACAGATGTTTTTC CACDTGGLGDTRGSRDTRQMFF
TRDJ3 . TRDV2 large TGTGCCTGTGACACCGCTGGGGCCAGCTCCTGGGACACCCGACAGATGTTTTTC CACDTAGASSWDTRQMFF
TRDJ3 TRDD3 TRDV2 few TGTGCCTGTGACACCACTGGGGGTCCGAGCTCCTGGGACACCCGACAGATGTTTTTC CACDTTGGPSSWDTRQMFF
TRDJ1 TRDD3 TRDV2 large TGTGCCTGTGACTTGCTGGGGGCCACCCCGACCGATAAACTCATCTTT CACDLLGATPTDKLIF
TRDJ1 . TRDV2 large TGTGCCTGTGACACCGTGAGGGGATCAGTCGTTGCCGATAAACTCATCTTT CACDTVRGSVVADKLIF
TRDJ1 TRDD3 TRDV2 large TGTGCCTGTGACACCGTGGTGGGGGCCAGACCAGGGGATACGCAGGGGAACCAGGCACTCATCTTT CACDTVVGARPGDTQGNQALIF
TRDJ1 . TRDV2 few TGTGCCTGTGACACCGTCCTACTCGGCGACGTCGATAAACTCATCTTT CACDTVLLGDVDKLIF
TRDJ3 . TRDV2 medium-sized TGTGCCTGTGACACTCTTAAATCAGGAAGCTCCTGGGACACCCGACAGATGTTTTTC CACDTLKSGSSWDTRQMFF
TRDJ1 TRDD3 TRDV2 large TGTGCCTGTGACAGTTTGGGGGATACGCGGCCGTCTAAACTCATCTTT CACDSLGDTRPSKLIF
TRDJ3 TRDD3 TRDV2 . TGTGCCTGTGACTCTGTACTGGGGGATACGCGTGGCTCCTGGGACACCCGACAGATGTTTTTC CACDSVLGDTRGSWDTRQMFF
TRDJ1 TRDD3 TRDV2 . TGTGCCTGTGACACGGTCGCCGGGCTGGGGGATTCTAATAAACTCATCTTT CACDTVAGLGDSNKLIF
TRDJ1 TRDD3 TRDV2 medium-sized TGTGCCTGTGACACCGTTGGACTGGGGGATACGGAAAACACCGATAAACTCATCTTT CACDTVGLGDTENTDKLIF
TRDJ1 . TRDV2 medium-sized TGTGCCTGTGACAATCTACCGGGGGCCGATAAACTCATCTTT CACDNLPGADKLIF
TRDJ1 TRDD3 TRDV2 medium-sized TGTGCCTGTGACACCGTTTTTTCCGACTGGGGGACCCGGCCGTACACCGATAAACTCATCTTT CACDTVFSDWGTRPYTDKLIF
TRDJ1 TRDD3 TRDV2 few TGCGCCTGTGACGTTGGGGGATATTTCCCCGATAAACTCATCTTT CACDVGGYFPDKLIF
TRDJ1 TRDD3 TRDV2 . TGTGCCTGCGACCTACTGGGGGACAACGATAAACTCATCTTT CACDLLGDNDKLIF
TRDJ1 TRDD3 TRDV2 few TGTGCCTGTGACGCACTGGGGGAAGACACCGGTAAACTCATCTTT CACDALGEDTGKLIF
TRDJ1 . TRDV2 few TGTGCCTGTGACCTACTCCAGCCTCGGGGGGTACTCACCGATAAACTCATCTTT CACDLLQPRGVLTDKLIF
TRDJ1 TRDD3 TRDV2 . TGTGCCTGTGCCCCCCTGGGGCTGGGGGATCAACACACCGATAAACCCATCTTT CACAPLGLGDQHTDKPIF
TRDJ1 TRDD3 TRDV2 . TGTGCCTGTGACACCGTTTCTGGGGGACCCTCAAACACCGATAAACTCATCTTT CACDTVSGGPSNTDKLIF
TRDJ3 TRDD3 TRDV2 medium-sized TGTGCCTGTGACGACGTACTGGGGGCTGACGAATCCTGGGACACCCGACAGATGTTTTTC CACDDVLGADESWDTRQMFF
TRDJ3 TRDD3 TRDV2 large TGTGCCTGTGACACCGTACTGGGGGATACGACCTCCTGGGACACCCGACAGATGTTTTTC CACDTVLGDTTSWDTRQMFF
TRDJ1 . TRDV2 . TGTGCCTGTGAGGGCTTACGCACTGAGGTACTGGCCTACACCGATAAACTCATCTTT CACEGLRTEVLAYTDKLIF
TRDJ1 . TRDV2 . TGTGCCTGTGACCGTTTGGGGGACACCGATAAACTCATCTTT CACDRLGDTDKLIF
TRDJ3 . TRDV2 few TGTGCCTGTGACACCGCCAGGGCGAGCTCCTGGGACACCCGACAGATGTTTTTC CACDTARASSWDTRQMFF
TRDJ1 . TRDV2 medium-sized TGTGCCTGTGACACCGTGGGGACCTCGGACCCGTACACCGATAAACTCATCTTT CACDTVGTSDPYTDKLIF
TRDJ1 . TRDV2 few TGTGCCTGTGACACGATCCCTTCCTACCGGACTGGGGGACTCCCGTACACCGATGAACTCATCTTT CACDTIPSYRTGGLPYTDELIF
TRDJ1 . TRDV2 large TGTGCCTGTGACACCGTGGGCGCGGATACCCCCACCGATAAACTCATCTTT CACDTVGADTPTDKLIF
TRDJ1 TRDD3 TRDV2 . TGTGCCTGTGACAGACTGGGGGATACCTTCGGCACCGATAAACTCATCTTT CACDRLGDTFGTDKLIF
TRDJ1 . TRDV2 medium-sized TGTGCCTGTGACATTTACCCCGGTAACACCGATAAACTCATCTTT CACDIYPGNTDKLIF
TRDJ1 . TRDV2 few TGTGCCTGTGACACTCTGGGGCCGCAGTTGTCGTACACCGATAAACTCATCTTT CACDTLGPQLSYTDKLIF
TRDJ3 TRDD3 TRDV2 medium-sized TGTGCCTGTGACAAGCTGGGGGATACGTCCTGGGACACCCGACAGATGTTTTTC CACDKLGDTSWDTRQMFF
TRDJ3 TRDD3 TRDV2 medium-sized TGTGCCTGTGACCTTCTGGGGGATATCTGGGACACCCGACAGATGTTTTTC CACDLLGDIWDTRQMFF
TRDJ1 TRDD3 TRDV2 few TGTGCCTGTGACACCCTGGGGGGCCACCATCCCAACGGTAAACTCATCTTT CACDTLGGHHPNGKLIF